The 29 T cell receptor beta chains listed next were all sequenced from one sample in a study of T-cell memory formation after mild COVID-19. Using its own MiXCR run on the 5' RACE reads, TCRdb lists one record per CDR3 protein. Here the sample spans around 530,000 distinct CDR3 sequences, approximately 21% being singletons. Sequencing was performed on PBMCs or a T cell subset sorted from them (not recorded which). Source of these receptors: an adult woman who had mild COVID-19 (a few samples of this study predate the infection). Cell type and time point are not known.

The chain has TRBV3-1 and TRBJ1-2; D is undetermined. V shed 7 bases and J shed 3 bases, with 18 bases lying between them. This CDR3 is 15 amino acids long. The germline gives CDR1 LGHDT, CDR2 YNNKEL (reference sequence). This CDR3 reads CASKSLGSDYYGYTF. The CDR3 DNA sequence: TGTGCCAGCAAGTCCTTAGGGAGTGACTACTATGGCTACACCTTC.

V is TRBV5-1 and J is TRBJ1-4; D possibly corresponds to TRBD1 (5 bases). This CDR3 contains 15 residues. Germline assignment: CDR1 SGHRS and CDR2 YFSETQ. V was shortened by 7 bases and J by 7 bases, with 20 bases between the two germline ends. The CDR3: CASVFVRGFIEKLFF. The CDR3 coding sequence is TGCGCCAGCGTATTTGTTAGGGGATTTATTGAAAAACTGTTTTTT.

This clonotype appeared a few times. The chain has TRBV25-1 and TRBJ2-3; D is uncertain. Germline values: CDR1 MGHDK, CDR2 SYGVNS. Trimming took 3 bases from V and 3 from J, leaving 4 bases between them. The length of the CDR3 is 12 residues. The CDR3 nucleotides read TGTGCCAGCAGTGACCTGACAGATACGCAGTATTTT. Translated: CASSDLTDTQYF.

The rearrangement uses TRBV12-3 or TRBV12-4 and TRBJ1-2; D gene unclear. V lost 1 base, J lost 9 bases, and 15 bases lay in between. The CDR3 loop spans 14 amino acids. In nucleotides, the CDR3 is TGTGCCAGCAGTTTAGGTAACGGGCACAAGAGCTACACCTTC. Its translation is CASSLGNGHKSYTF.

The chain joins TRBV12-3 or TRBV12-4 to TRBJ2-1, with D possibly TRBD2 on 6 matching bases. This CDR3 is 16 amino acids long. The germline V and J ends were trimmed by 3 bases and 5 bases, with 17 bases remaining between them. The CDR3 sequence: CASSFFGTGGNNEQFF. DNA for the CDR3: TGTGCCAGCAGTTTCTTCGGGACTGGCGGGAACAATGAGCAGTTCTTC.

The CDR3 is CASSLGEGSTEQYF. In DNA form, the CDR3 reads TGCGCCAGCAGCCTCGGGGAGGGCTCCACCGAGCAGTACTTC. The V and J genes are TRBV5-1 and TRBJ2-7, with TRBD2 matching 7 bases. The CDR3 totals 14 residues. The trim removed 4 bases at V and 6 bases at J, leaving 10 bases unmatched. The germline gives CDR1 SGHRS, CDR2 YFSETQ.

This clonotype was observed a few times. Here the CDR3 DNA reads TGTGCCAGCAGTGTCCCCCCCTACGAGCAGTACTTC. It encodes CASSVPPYEQYF. The rearrangement links TRBV2 to TRBJ2-7; D remains unclear. This CDR3 contains 12 residues. Germline assignment: CDR1 SNHLY and CDR2 FYNNEI. With 4 bases removed from V and 2 bases from J, the gap between germline ends came to 6 bases.

In its sample, this clonotype was seen many times. The rearrangement joins TRBV5-5 to TRBJ2-5; a weak D match, TRBD1 (5 bases). The CDR3 length is 15 residues. V was clipped by 6 bases and J by 5 bases, with 20 bases between them. In germline, CDR1 is SGHKS, CDR2 YYEKEE (reference sequence). Here the CDR3 reads CASTSDKLDGETQYF. The CDR3 bases are TGTGCCAGCACCTCGGACAAATTAGACGGGGAGACCCAGTACTTC.

A few counts support this clonotype. J is TRBJ2-1 and V is TRBV24-1; perhaps TRBD1 as D (6 bases). Germline values: CDR1 KGHDR, CDR2 SFDVKD. The CDR3 spans 15 residues. V shed 3 bases and J shed 4 bases, with 12 bases lying between them. The CDR3 reads CATSDPGQTYNEQFF. CDR3 DNA: TGTGCCACCAGTGATCCCGGACAGACTTACAATGAGCAGTTCTTC.

This clonotype was detected ten times or more. This sequence joins TRBV5-1 and TRBJ2-3; D possibly corresponds to TRBD2 (5 bases). CDR3 length: 18 residues. Trimming removed 0 bases at V and 2 bases at J, with 19 bases between. CDR1 and CDR2 from the germline V gene are SGHRS and YFSETQ. This CDR3 is CASSLDIRGFDPTDTQYF. CDR3 coding DNA: TGCGCCAGCAGCTTGGATATTCGGGGATTTGACCCCACAGATACGCAGTATTTT.

The V and J genes are TRBV2 and TRBJ2-4; the D is unclear. Germline loops: CDR1 SNHLY, CDR2 FYNNEI. V was clipped by 0 bases and J by 12 bases, with 12 bases between them. The CDR3 has 13 residues. The CDR3 loop is CASSEAWERSQYF. Here the CDR3 DNA reads TGTGCCAGCAGTGAAGCTTGGGAACGGAGTCAGTACTTC. The full variable domain, rest sourced from reference TRBV2 and TRBJ2-4, is EPEVTQTPSHQVTQMGQEVILRCVPISNHLYFYWYRQILGQKVEFLVSFYNNEISEKSEIFDDQFSVERPDGSNFTLKIRSTKLEDSAMYFCASSEAWERSQYFGAGTRLSVL.

The V and J genes are TRBV19 and TRBJ1-1, with 11 bases that match TRBD1. Germline loops: CDR1 LNHDA, CDR2 SQIVND (reference sequence). The CDR3 runs 18 residues. J gave up 0 bases and V 4 bases, and 10 bases lay outside the gene matches. The CDR3 coding sequence is TGTGCCAGTAGTACCAAGGACAGGGGGCGAGGGATGAACACTGAAGCTTTCTTT. Translation: CASSTKDRGRGMNTEAFF.

J is TRBJ2-3 and V is TRBV25-1; 7 bases are shared with TRBD2. CDR1 is MGHDK and CDR2 is SYGVNS in the germline V gene. The CDR3 covers 16 residues. The J segment lost 6 bases and the V segment lost 2 bases, leaving 11 bases of the junction unmatched. CDR3 sequence reads: CASSEGRDFLFDTQYF. The CDR3 DNA reads TGTGCCAGCAGTGAAGGGAGGGATTTCCTCTTCGATACGCAGTATTTT.

This clonotype has only a few counts. The chain carries TRBV5-1 and TRBJ1-2, with D unresolved. Between the trimmed V and J ends, which lost 3 bases and 5 bases, there was a span of 8 bases. The CDR3 loop spans 12 amino acids. Germline CDR1 is SGHRS and CDR2 is YFSETQ. Here the CDR3 reads CASSSDGYGYTF. CDR3 DNA: TGCGCCAGCAGCTCAGACGGATATGGCTACACCTTC.

This clonotype has a handful of counts. The chain links TRBV14 to TRBJ2-3; 9 bases are shared with TRBD1. V was pared by 0 bases and J by 4 bases, with 5 bases of the junction left unmatched. Germline CDR1 and CDR2: SGHDN and FVKESK. The CDR3 has 16 amino acids. Here the CDR3 reads CASSQDSGQGSDTQYF. DNA of the CDR3: TGTGCCAGCAGCCAAGACAGCGGACAGGGGTCAGATACGCAGTATTTT.

This clonotype was observed a single time. This chain links TRBV6-6 with TRBJ1-2; 10 nucleotides agree with TRBD1. Trimming at V came to 5 bases and at J to 7 bases, leaving 7 bases not matched to a gene. The germline gives CDR1 MNHNY, CDR2 SVGAGI (reference sequence). The length of the CDR3 is 14 residues. The CDR3 DNA sequence: TGTGCCAGCAGTCAAAGACAGGGGGCGGCTGGCTACACCTTC. It yields the protein CASSQRQGAAGYTF.

A few counts support this clonotype. The chain carries TRBV7-3 and TRBJ2-7; TRBD1 agrees at 8 bases. Germline values: CDR1 SGHTA, CDR2 FQGTGA. This CDR3 region has 14 residues. Trimming cost V 2 bases and J 5 bases; bases outside gene matches: 5. The CDR3 nucleotides are TGTGCCAGCAGCTTAGGCGGGACAGGCCACGAGCAGTACTTC. It specifies CASSLGGTGHEQYF.

The gene calls are TRBV5-1 and TRBJ2-5, with 12 positions matching TRBD2. CDR1 is SGHRS and CDR2 is YFSETQ in the germline V gene. V was clipped by 0 bases and J by 2 bases; unmatched bases: 5. The CDR3 contains 17 residues. The CDR3 DNA reads as TGCGCCAGCAGCTTGGCGGCTAGCGGGGGGGGTCAAGAGACCCAGTACTTC. Translating it yields CASSLAASGGGQETQYF.

There are many counts of this clonotype. The chain uses TRBV9 and TRBJ2-4; D might be TRBD1 or TRBD2, each matching 6 bases. CDR1 and CDR2 from the germline V gene are SGDLS and YYNGEE. The CDR3 totals 15 residues. The V end lost 0 bases, the J end lost 5 bases, and 12 bases lay between the germline ends. CDR3 DNA sequence: TGTGCCAGCAGCGTAGGATCCGGGGGCGAAAACATTCAGTACTTC. This codes for CASSVGSGGENIQYF.

This clonotype was seen a handful of times. The rearrangement links TRBV7-6 to TRBJ2-7, with D unresolved. Looked up from germline, CDR1 is SGHVS and CDR2 is FNYEAQ. CDR3 length: 14 residues. V lost 6 bases and J lost 7, with 19 bases in between. The CDR3: CASSPPGGNREQYF. The CDR3 DNA follows: TGTGCCAGCAGTCCCCCGGGCGGCAATCGGGAGCAGTACTTC.

This clonotype came up a few times. This sequence joins TRBV10-3 and TRBJ2-3; 13 bases are shared with TRBD2. The CDR3 spans 18 residues. Germline CDR1 reads ENHRY; CDR2 reads SYGVKD. Unmatched junction bases numbered 7, after V lost 3 bases and J lost 1 base. The CDR3 region is CAISEPGLAGVGTDTQYF. The CDR3 nucleotides are TGTGCCATCAGTGAACCCGGACTAGCGGGAGTAGGCACAGATACGCAGTATTTT.

J is TRBJ2-3 and V is TRBV7-8; TRBD1 aligns across 7 bases. This CDR3 has 15 amino acids. V shed 4 bases and J 1 base; nucleotides not matched to a gene: 5. Germline CDR1 is SGHVS and CDR2 is FQNEAQ. CDR3 loop: CASSSRGLGTDTQYF. CDR3 sequence (DNA): TGTGCCAGCAGCTCCAGGGGGTTGGGCACAGATACGCAGTATTTT. Based on the CDR3 plus reference TRBV7-8 and TRBJ2-3, the full variable domain is GAGVSQSPRYKVAKRGQDVALRCDPISGHVSLFWYQQALGQGPEFLTYFQNEAQLDKSGLPSDRFFAERPEGSVSTLKIQRTQQEDSAVYLCASSSRGLGTDTQYFGPGTRLTVL.

The CDR3 spells CASSRAGVNEQFF. CDR3 DNA: TGTGCCAGCAGCCGAGCGGGGGTCAATGAGCAGTTCTTC. V usage is TRBV3-1 and J usage is TRBJ2-1; 8 bases agree with TRBD2. Trimming cost V 4 bases and J 6 bases; bases outside gene matches: 2. Germline V lookup: CDR1 LGHDT, CDR2 YNNKEL (reference sequence). The CDR3 sequence is 13 residues long.

This clonotype was detected a few times. The gene calls are TRBV4-1 and TRBJ1-2; 8 nucleotides agree with TRBD1. After removal of 2 bases from V and 0 bases from J, the junction contained 2 bases not matched to a gene. Germline assignment: CDR1 MGHRA and CDR2 YSYEKL. This CDR3 is 15 amino acids long. CDR3: CASSQRTGPNYGYTF. DNA of the CDR3: TGCGCCAGCAGCCAACGGACAGGGCCTAACTATGGCTACACCTTC.

At least ten counts were recorded for this clonotype. V gene TRBV5-1 combines with J gene TRBJ2-5; 11 positions match TRBD2. Germline CDR1 is SGHRS and CDR2 is YFSETQ. The length of the CDR3 is 16 residues. V trimming: 0 bases; J trimming: 2 bases; junction bases outside the gene matches: 3. For the CDR3, the DNA is TGCGCCAGCAGCTTGGTGGGACTAGCGGCACAAGAGACCCAGTACTTC. It is translated as CASSLVGLAAQETQYF. Filled out from reference TRBV5-1 and TRBJ2-5, the complete variable domain reads KAGVTQTPRYLIKTRGQQVTLSCSPISGHRSVSWYQQTPGQGLQFLFEYFSETQRNKGNFPGRFSGRQFSNSRSEMNVSTLELGDSALYLCASSLVGLAAQETQYFGPGTRLLVL.

This clonotype was picked up a small number of times. The chain links TRBV11-2 to TRBJ2-1; D might be TRBD2 (5 bases). This CDR3 has 16 amino acids. Trimming took 7 bases from V and 3 from J, leaving 19 bases between them. The germline gives CDR1 SGHAT, CDR2 FQNNGV. CDR3: CASTPTEGPLYNEQFF. The CDR3 DNA follows: TGTGCCAGCACCCCCACAGAGGGCCCCCTCTACAATGAGCAGTTCTTC.

In its sample, this clonotype was seen a few times. The chain is built from TRBV5-1 and TRBJ2-7; TRBD1 aligns across 10 bases. The CDR3 totals 15 residues. Germline V lookup: CDR1 SGHRS, CDR2 YFSETQ. Losses at the gene ends were 3 bases for V and 4 bases for J; bases not matched to a gene: 7. The CDR3 coding sequence is TGCGCCAGCAGCTCCCGGGACAGGGGATTATACGAGCAGTACTTC. Amino acid sequence: CASSSRDRGLYEQYF.

This clonotype occurred a few times. V and J are TRBV7-9 and TRBJ2-5; no firm D call. The CDR3 covers 15 residues. Trimming took off 1 base at V and 10 bases at J, with 19 bases between the two ends. Germline-derived CDR1 and CDR2 are SEHNR and FQNEAQ (reference sequence). The DNA of the CDR3 is TGTGCCAGCAGCTTAGGCGCGTGGGGATCCCAGATCCAGTACTTC. Its translation is CASSLGAWGSQIQYF. Full variable domain (rest looked up from reference TRBV7-9 and TRBJ2-5): DTGVSQNPRHKITKRGQNVTFRCDPISEHNRLYWYRQTLGQGPEFLTYFQNEAQLEKSRLLSDRFSAERPKGSFSTLEIQRTEQGDSAMYLCASSLGAWGSQIQYFGPGTRLLVL.

In its sample, this clonotype was seen a few times. This CDR3 reads CASRPGTLGDNEQFF. CDR3 nucleotides: TGTGCCAGCAGGCCGGGGACTCTGGGGGACAATGAGCAGTTCTTC. The rearrangement joins TRBV6-2 or TRBV6-3 to TRBJ2-1; weak D call: TRBD2 (6 bases). Germline assignment: CDR1 MNHEY and CDR2 SVGEGT. There are 15 residues in the CDR3. Trimming left V 6 bases short and J 5 bases short, with 17 bases between.